These 11 T cell receptor beta chains share one sample of origin, sequenced in a study of circulating CD8 cells and anti-PD-1 response in melanoma. From live CD3+CD8+TCRalphabeta+ cells, four PD-1 and/or TIGIT subsets were sorted. Using around 16 ng of total RNA, TCR libraries were made with the QIAseq Immune Repertoire TCR panel. TCRdb re-analysed the reads in MiXCR, keeping a single row per CDR3 protein. The sample records some 450 distinct CDR3 sequences, over 9% being singletons. Sequences were derived from CD8+ T cells from PBMCs, sampled at baseline or after one month of anti-PD-1 therapy (not recorded which). The receptors originated from a human donor with melanoma.

This clonotype is large in the sample. The genes are TRBV2 and TRBJ2-7; D not resolved. This CDR3 contains 14 residues. Trimming took off 3 bases at V and 3 bases at J, with 12 bases between the two ends. Germline lookup yields CDR1 SNHLY and CDR2 FYNNEI. For the CDR3, the DNA is TGTGCCAGCAGTGATGGAGTAGAGTACTACGAGCAGTACTTC. Translated: CASSDGVEYYEQYF.

This clonotype counts as medium-sized. J is TRBJ2-2 and V is TRBV28, with a tentative D call TRBD2 (6 bases). This CDR3 has 16 residues. Trimming cost V 2 bases and J 3 bases, with 13 bases left between them. Germline CDR1 reads MDHEN; CDR2 reads SYDVKM. The chain's CDR3 is CASSLRPGLHTGELFF. The DNA of the CDR3 is TGTGCCAGCAGTTTACGCCCGGGACTCCACACCGGGGAGCTGTTTTTT.

This clonotype is categorized as large. V gene TRBV27 combines with J gene TRBJ1-5; D might be TRBD1 (5 bases). The CDR3 length is 14 residues. Germline CDR1 reads MNHEY; CDR2 reads SMNVEV (reference sequence). V gave up 6 bases and J gave up 3 bases, with 12 bases separating them. The chain's CDR3 is CASSPGRLNQPQHF. The CDR3 nucleotides read TGTGCCAGCAGCCCGGGACGTCTCAATCAGCCCCAGCATTTT.

CDR3 sequence: CASSLEGSGSFNEQFF. For the CDR3, the DNA is TGTGCCAGCAGCTTAGAAGGTAGCGGGAGTTTCAATGAGCAGTTCTTC. The chain links TRBV11-2 to TRBJ2-1, with 9 nucleotides matching TRBD2. Trimming removed 0 bases from V and 6 bases from J; junction bases left unmatched: 6. Germline-derived CDR1 and CDR2 are SGHAT and FQNNGV. The CDR3 totals 16 residues.

This clonotype qualifies as large (0.1 to 1%). The chain carries TRBV27 and TRBJ1-1, with 9 bases identical to TRBD1. The CDR3 covers 13 residues. With V trimmed by 8 bases and J by 4 bases, 5 bases remained unmatched. Looked up from germline, CDR1 is MNHEY and CDR2 is SMNVEV (reference sequence). The CDR3: CASRTGAGTEAFF. The CDR3, as DNA: TGTGCCAGCCGGACAGGGGCCGGCACTGAAGCTTTCTTT.

By frequency in the sample, this clonotype is hyperexpanded (1% or more). This chain links TRBV27 with TRBJ2-5; D is undetermined. CDR1 and CDR2 from the germline V gene are MNHEY and SMNVEV (reference sequence). With 2 bases removed from V and 7 bases from J, the gap between germline ends came to 14 bases. The CDR3 runs to 14 residues. The CDR3 DNA reads as TGTGCCAGCAGTTTAGGATCAGGATTTGCGACCCAGTACTTC. Its protein is CASSLGSGFATQYF.

This clonotype is large. The chain is built from TRBV3-1 and TRBJ2-7; TRBD1 agrees at 8 bases. V trimming: 0 bases; J trimming: 5 bases; junction bases outside the gene matches: 9. CDR3 length: 16 residues. The germline V gene has CDR1 LGHDT and CDR2 YNNKEL (reference sequence). This CDR3 is CASSQDFDRGWDEQYF. CDR3 sequence (DNA): TGTGCCAGCAGCCAAGACTTCGACAGGGGTTGGGACGAGCAGTACTTC.

By share, this clonotype counts as medium-sized (0.01 to 0.1%). V is TRBV12-3 or TRBV12-4 and J is TRBJ2-2, with 9 bases matching TRBD1. This CDR3 is 16 amino acids long. With V trimmed by 1 base and J by 4 bases, 4 bases remained unmatched. CDR3 protein: CASSLGGQGGTGELFF. The DNA of the CDR3 is TGTGCCAGCAGTTTAGGGGGACAGGGAGGCACCGGGGAGCTGTTTTTT.

This clonotype is large in the sample. CDR3 protein: CASSSIEGRSEEQYF. The CDR3 DNA reads as TGTGCCAGCAGTTCCATCGAGGGCCGGTCGGAAGAGCAGTACTTC. The rearrangement uses TRBV28 and TRBJ2-7; D is possibly TRBD2 (5 bases). The ends were cut back, 4 bases at V and 7 bases at J, with 20 bases in the middle. The CDR3 runs to 15 residues. Germline assignment: CDR1 MDHEN and CDR2 SYDVKM.

Comments on this clonotype: A much larger clone differs by one base, so this may be a read error. The rearrangement joins TRBV28 to TRBJ2-5, with D perhaps given as TRBD1 or TRBD2 (5 bases each). The CDR3 contains 15 residues. CDR1 and CDR2 (germline): MDHEN, SYDVKM. V dropped 3 bases and J dropped 1 base, with 12 bases sitting between them. In nucleotides, the CDR3 is TGTGCCAGCAGTTTCCTCGTGAGGGGCCAAGAGACCCAGTACTTC. Translated, it gives CASSFLVRGQETQYF.

This clonotype is medium-sized (0.01 to 0.1%) in the sample. V gene TRBV6-5 combines with J gene TRBJ2-1; 9 bases match TRBD2. Unmatched junction bases numbered 0, after V lost 3 bases and J lost 0 bases. Germline loops: CDR1 MNHEY, CDR2 SVGAGI. The CDR3 runs to 15 residues. CDR3 sequence reads: CASSYSGSSYNEQFF. In nucleotides, the CDR3 is TGTGCCAGCAGTTATAGCGGGAGCTCCTACAATGAGCAGTTCTTC.